These 27 T cell receptor beta chains were sequenced from one sample in a study of blood T cell repertoires in COVID-19. Sequencing was performed with immunoSEQ multiplex PCR; in TCRdb, only in-frame clones are kept and a portion is missing. The sample holds 100,000 to 130,000 clones, around 92% seen once. The source material was peripheral blood. These receptor sequences come from a man aged 35-49 years with active or convalescent COVID-19.

The CDR3 spells CASSPLKLAGDSGELFF. CDR3 in DNA: TGTGCCAGCAGCCCCCTGAAGCTAGCGGGAGACTCCGGGGAGCTGTTTTTT. The chain combines TRBV28 with TRBJ2-2; TRBD2 agrees at 10 bases. The germline CDR1 and CDR2 sequences are MDHEN and SYDVKM. This CDR3 has 17 residues. V was clipped by 6 bases and J by 6 bases; unmatched bases: 13.

The V and J genes are TRBV15 and TRBJ2-1; 10 bases match TRBD2. The CDR3 runs to 18 residues. In germline, CDR1 is LNHNV, CDR2 YYDKDF (reference sequence). With 3 bases clipped from V and 1 base from J, the junction kept 9 bases outside the gene matches. The CDR3 nucleotides are TGTGCCACCAGCAGGGGCGCCAATAGCGGGAGGTCCTACAATGAGCAGTTCTTC. Translating it yields CATSRGANSGRSYNEQFF. The full variable domain, its missing parts supplied by reference TRBV15 and TRBJ2-1, is DAMVIQNPRYQVTQFGKPVTLSCSQTLNHNVMYWYQQKSSQAPKLLFHYYDKDFNNEADTPDNFQSRRPNTSFCFLDIRSPGLGDTAMYLCATSRGANSGRSYNEQFFGPGTRLTVL.

The chain joins TRBV10-3 to TRBJ2-5; 9 nucleotides match TRBD1. The CDR3 is made up of 15 amino acids. Losses at the gene ends were 0 bases for V and 3 bases for J; bases not matched to a gene: 2. Germline V CDR1 and CDR2: ENHRY, SYGVKD. The CDR3 spells CAISESGQGKETQYF. CDR3 sequence (DNA): TGTGCCATCAGTGAGTCGGGACAGGGTAAAGAGACCCAGTACTTC.

This clone was counted a single time. The chain joins TRBV10-3 to TRBJ2-2, with unresolved D. Trimming took 2 bases from V and 6 from J, leaving 13 bases between them. The CDR3 is 15 amino acids. Germline V gene lookup returns CDR1 ENHRY and CDR2 SYGVKD. The CDR3 spells CAISEAAGISGELFF. DNA of the CDR3: TGTGCCATCAGTGAGGCTGCAGGAATATCCGGGGAGCTGTTTTTT.

For the CDR3, the DNA is TGCGCCAGCAGTGAATGGGGGGGAATCTACGAGCAGTACTTC. This gives the protein CASSEWGGIYEQYF. The chain recombines TRBV10-2 with TRBJ2-7, with TRBD2 matching 7 bases. CDR3 length: 14 residues. Per the germline V gene, CDR1 is WSHSY and CDR2 is SAAADI. Germline trimming cut 3 bases from V and 3 bases from J; bases unmatched to any gene: 5.

This sequence joins TRBV27 and TRBJ2-7, with D perhaps matching TRBD2 (6 bases). This CDR3 is built from 13 residues. Germline V gene sequence: CDR1 MNHEY, CDR2 SMNVEV (reference sequence). V lost 5 bases, J lost 6 bases, and 14 bases lay in between. CDR3 nucleotide sequence: TGTGCCAGCAGTCCGGGGACTTTCCTCGAGCAGTACTTC. As protein: CASSPGTFLEQYF.

This clone showed up just once. This chain uses TRBV28 with TRBJ2-1; possible D gene TRBD2, 5 bases. V was cut by 6 bases and J by 4 bases, with 16 bases left in between. The germline V gene has CDR1 MDHEN and CDR2 SYDVKM. CDR3 length: 15 residues. CDR3 in amino acids: CASRSSLVPYNEQFF. For the CDR3, the DNA is TGTGCCAGCAGGTCGTCACTAGTCCCATACAATGAGCAGTTCTTC.

The gene calls are TRBV28 and TRBJ1-1; 7 nucleotides line up with TRBD1. The CDR3 runs to 18 residues. With 3 bases clipped from V and 4 bases from J, the junction kept 17 bases outside the gene matches. Looked up from germline, CDR1 is MDHEN and CDR2 is SYDVKM. The CDR3 reads CASSFIPSAQGVGTEAFF. Here the CDR3 DNA reads TGTGCCAGCAGTTTTATCCCCTCCGCTCAGGGGGTAGGCACTGAAGCTTTCTTT.

The gene calls are TRBV4-3 and TRBJ2-1; 7 nucleotides line up with TRBD2. Germline values: CDR1 LGHNA, CDR2 YSLEER. The CDR3 has 16 residues. V gave up 8 bases and J gave up 5 bases; unmatched junction bases: 15. CDR3 bases: TGCGCCAGCCGATTCCACCTGGAAGCGGGGAACAATGAGCAGTTCTTC. Protein sequence: CASRFHLEAGNNEQFF.

This clone was seen just once. The chain couples TRBV7-2 to TRBJ2-5; maybe TRBD1 (5 bases). The V and J ends lost 2 bases and 9 bases respectively, with 22 bases between them. Germline CDR1 and CDR2: SGHTA and FQGNSA. The CDR3 contains 16 residues. CDR3 sequence (DNA): TGTGCCAGCAGCTTAACTGCCCCCTCGGGCCCCAGGGCCCAGTACTTC. Protein product: CASSLTAPSGPRAQYF.

On this clone: At one boundary the junction diverges from the germline segment, which might be a read error. The V and J genes are TRBV7-7 and TRBJ2-3; D unresolved. Looked up from germline, CDR1 is SSHAT and CDR2 is FNYEAQ (reference sequence). The CDR3 is 14 residues long. The CDR3 DNA reads as TGTGCTAGCAGCTTAGAATCAGCGTCGGATACGCAGTATTTT. Encoded protein: CASSLESASDTQYF.

V usage is TRBV2 and J usage is TRBJ2-1; TRBD2 matches 8 bases. This CDR3 contains 13 residues. J was trimmed by 8 bases and V by 0 bases; bases with no gene match: 0. Germline CDR1 reads SNHLY; CDR2 reads FYNNEI. CDR3 bases: TGTGCCAGCAGTGAAGCGCGGGGGGATGAGCAGTTCTTC. It encodes CASSEARGDEQFF.

This chain connects TRBV2 to TRBJ1-1, with 7 bases matching TRBD1. Germline V gene sequence: CDR1 SNHLY, CDR2 FYNNEI. The CDR3 is made up of 13 amino acids. The V segment lost 9 bases and the J segment 10 bases; nucleotides outside the gene matches: 14. CDR3 loop: CARTLLGGKVAFF. The DNA of the CDR3 is TGTGCCAGGACATTATTAGGGGGCAAAGTAGCTTTCTTT.

This clone was observed a few times. This chain connects TRBV5-1 to TRBJ2-7; the D gene is possibly TRBD2 (5 bases). This CDR3 is built from 15 residues. The V gene's germline CDR1 is SGHRS and CDR2 YFSETQ. Deletions cut 4 bases from V and 2 bases from J, with 16 bases between. The CDR3 DNA sequence: TGCGCCAGCAGCCCTCGAAGACTACCCACCTACGAGCAGTACTTC. Its translation is CASSPRRLPTYEQYF.

This chain connects TRBV15 to TRBJ1-1; D possibly corresponds to TRBD1 (6 bases). Per germline, CDR1 LNHNV and CDR2 YYDKDF (reference sequence). V gave up 0 bases and J gave up 5 bases, with 13 bases separating them. CDR3 length equals 15 residues. The CDR3: CATSREPGVRTEAFF. CDR3 nucleotide sequence: TGTGCCACCAGCAGAGAGCCAGGGGTAAGGACTGAAGCTTTCTTT.

This chain uses TRBV7-2 with TRBJ2-3; a possible D gene is TRBD2 (6 bases). The CDR3 spans 14 residues. CDR1 SGHTA and CDR2 FQGNSA come from the germline V gene. V dropped 5 bases and J dropped 6 bases, with 15 bases sitting between them. The CDR3 DNA reads as TGTGCCAGCAGCCGCGGCGGTGGAGGGGATACGCAGTATTTT. Protein sequence: CASSRGGGGDTQYF. Drawing the rest from reference TRBV7-2 and TRBJ2-3, the complete variable domain is GAGVSQSPSNKVTEKGKDVELRCDPISGHTALYWYRQSLGQGLEFLIYFQGNSAPDKSGLPSDRFSAERTGGSVSTLTIQRTQQEDSAVYLCASSRGGGGDTQYFGPGTRLTVL.

The V gene is TRBV19, the J gene TRBJ1-5; the D gene is possibly TRBD1 (6 bases). Germline V gene data show CDR1 as LNHDA and CDR2 as SQIVND (reference sequence). Between the trimmed V and J ends, which lost 4 bases and 3 bases, there was a span of 16 bases. CDR3 length: 16 residues. This chain's CDR3 is CASSTTGSFNNQPQHF. The CDR3 DNA reads as TGTGCCAGTAGTACAACAGGGTCCTTTAACAATCAGCCCCAGCATTTT.

About this clone itself: A read error may account for a junction end that differs from germline. The J gene is TRBJ2-3, the V gene TRBV12-3 or TRBV12-4; TRBD2 aligns across 12 bases. The CDR3 spans 12 residues. The CDR3 loop is CASSLAGGPQYF. In nucleotides, the CDR3 is TGTGCCAGCAGTCTAGCGGGAGGGCCGCAGTATTTT.

This clone was detected a few times. The V gene is TRBV9, the J gene TRBJ1-3, with D uncertain. Trimming stripped 0 bases from V and 6 bases from J, with 13 bases between. Germline-derived CDR1 and CDR2 are SGDLS and YYNGEE. This CDR3 spans 15 amino acids. The CDR3 region is CASSVGTLWTNTIYF. The CDR3 nucleotides read TGTGCCAGCAGCGTAGGGACTCTCTGGACAAACACCATATATTTT. The full variable domain, completed using reference TRBV9 and TRBJ1-3, is DSGVTQTPKHLITATGQRVTLRCSPRSGDLSVYWYQQSLDQGLQFLIQYYNGEERAKGNILERFSAQQFPDLHSELNLSSLELGDSALYFCASSVGTLWTNTIYFGEGSWLTVV.

The V gene is TRBV19, the J gene TRBJ2-3; possible D gene TRBD1, 6 bases. Germline-derived CDR1 and CDR2 are LNHDA and SQIVND (reference sequence). CDR3 length: 10 residues. V was cut by 11 bases and J by 6 bases, with 9 bases left in between. CDR3 sequence reads: CASRGDTQYF. For the CDR3, the DNA is TGTGCCTCAAGGGGGGATACGCAGTATTTT.

The V call is TRBV30, the J call TRBJ1-4; D ambiguous. This CDR3 contains 15 residues. V lost 2 bases, J lost 5 bases, and 15 bases lay in between. Germline loops: CDR1 GTSNPN, CDR2 SVGIG (reference sequence). This chain's CDR3 is CAWSLAGFRNEKLFF. In DNA form, the CDR3 reads TGTGCCTGGAGTTTAGCCGGGTTCCGGAATGAAAAACTGTTTTTT.

The rearrangement joins TRBV5-1 to TRBJ2-2; a possible D gene is TRBD1 (6 bases). Between the trimmed V and J ends, which lost 5 bases and 1 base, there was a span of 15 bases. Germline V gene data show CDR1 as SGHRS and CDR2 as YFSETQ. The CDR3 is 16 amino acids. CDR3 DNA sequence: TGCGCCAGCAGACAAGAAGCGACAGGGAACACCGGGGAGCTGTTTTTT. It yields the protein CASRQEATGNTGELFF.

This chain joins TRBV19 and TRBJ2-6; D not certain. Between the trimmed V and J ends, which lost 3 bases and 0 bases, there was a span of 3 bases. In germline, CDR1 is LNHDA, CDR2 SQIVND (reference sequence). The CDR3 spans 14 residues. CDR3 in amino acids: CASSIISGANVLTF. The CDR3 DNA follows: TGTGCCAGTAGTATTATCTCTGGGGCCAACGTCCTGACTTTC.

CDR3 nucleotides: TGCGCCAGCAGCTTGTCTCAAGGGGCAGGGACTGAAGCTTTCTTT. Its protein product is CASSLSQGAGTEAFF. The V and J genes are TRBV5-1 and TRBJ1-1, with a possible D match to TRBD1 (5 bases). The CDR3 is 15 residues long. Germline CDR1 reads SGHRS; CDR2 reads YFSETQ. Trimming cost V 1 base and J 5 bases, with 15 bases left between them.

The rearrangement joins TRBV19 to TRBJ1-5; D remains ambiguous. CDR1 and CDR2 (germline): LNHDA, SQIVND (reference sequence). Trimming cost V 3 bases and J 7 bases, with 10 bases left between them. The CDR3 extends over 13 amino acids. The CDR3, as DNA: TGTGCCAGTAGTATTCTGGCAGGCCAGCCCCAGCATTTT. Translating gives CASSILAGQPQHF.

The genes are TRBV18 and TRBJ2-5; D remains unclear. V was shortened by 2 bases and J by 5 bases, with 3 bases between the two germline ends. The germline V gene has CDR1 KGHSH and CDR2 LQKENI. The CDR3 runs 11 residues. The CDR3 sequence is CASSPGETQYF. The CDR3 region has the DNA TGTGCCAGCTCACCAGGCGAGACCCAGTACTTC.

The chain has TRBV11-2 and TRBJ1-2, with TRBD1 identical over 8 bases. The germline gives CDR1 SGHAT, CDR2 FQNNGV. CDR3 length: 13 residues. V was clipped by 5 bases and J by 4 bases; unmatched bases: 3. The CDR3 DNA follows: TGTGCCAGCAGCCCCGGACAGGGCTATGGCTACACCTTC. Translating gives CASSPGQGYGYTF.